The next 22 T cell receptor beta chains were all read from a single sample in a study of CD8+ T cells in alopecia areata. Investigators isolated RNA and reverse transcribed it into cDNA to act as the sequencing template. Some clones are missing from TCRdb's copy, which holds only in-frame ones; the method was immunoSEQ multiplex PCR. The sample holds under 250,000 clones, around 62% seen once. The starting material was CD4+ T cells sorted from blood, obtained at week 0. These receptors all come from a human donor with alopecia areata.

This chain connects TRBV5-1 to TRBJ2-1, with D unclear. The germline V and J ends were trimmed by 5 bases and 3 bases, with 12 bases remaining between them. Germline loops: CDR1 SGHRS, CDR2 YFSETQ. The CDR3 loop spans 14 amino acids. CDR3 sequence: CASRSLVLYNEQFF. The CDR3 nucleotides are TGCGCCAGCAGATCGCTAGTGCTCTACAATGAGCAGTTCTTC.

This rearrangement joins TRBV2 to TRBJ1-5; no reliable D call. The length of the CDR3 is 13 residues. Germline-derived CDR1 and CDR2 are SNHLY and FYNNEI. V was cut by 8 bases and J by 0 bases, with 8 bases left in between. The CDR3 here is CASGKFSNQPQHF. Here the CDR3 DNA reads TGTGCCAGCGGGAAGTTTAGCAATCAGCCCCAGCATTTT. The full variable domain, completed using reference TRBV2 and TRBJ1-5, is EPEVTQTPSHQVTQMGQEVILRCVPISNHLYFYWYRQILGQKVEFLVSFYNNEISEKSEIFDDQFSVERPDGSNFTLKIRSTKLEDSAMYFCASGKFSNQPQHFGDGTRLSIL.

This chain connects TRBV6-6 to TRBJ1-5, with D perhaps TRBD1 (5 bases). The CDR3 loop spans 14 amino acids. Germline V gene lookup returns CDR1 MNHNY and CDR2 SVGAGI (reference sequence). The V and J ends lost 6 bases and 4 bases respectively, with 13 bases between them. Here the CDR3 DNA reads TGTGCCAGCAGGCCAGGGATTGGGAATCAGCCCCAGCATTTT. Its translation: CASRPGIGNQPQHF.

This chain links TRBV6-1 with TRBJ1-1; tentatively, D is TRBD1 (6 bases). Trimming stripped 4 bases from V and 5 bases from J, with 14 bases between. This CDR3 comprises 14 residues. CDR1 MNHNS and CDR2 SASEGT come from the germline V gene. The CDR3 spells CASSGTTGRTEAFF. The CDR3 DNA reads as TGTGCCAGCAGTGGGACCACAGGGAGAACTGAAGCTTTCTTT.

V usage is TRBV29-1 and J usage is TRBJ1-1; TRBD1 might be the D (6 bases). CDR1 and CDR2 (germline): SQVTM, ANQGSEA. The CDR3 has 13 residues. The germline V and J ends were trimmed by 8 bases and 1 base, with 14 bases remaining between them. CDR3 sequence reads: CSLAGHKNTEAFF. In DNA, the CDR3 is TGCAGCCTTGCGGGACATAAGAACACTGAAGCTTTCTTT.

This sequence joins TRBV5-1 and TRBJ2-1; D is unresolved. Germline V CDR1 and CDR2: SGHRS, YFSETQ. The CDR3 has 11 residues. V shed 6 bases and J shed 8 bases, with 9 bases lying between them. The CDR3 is CASNQVDEQFF. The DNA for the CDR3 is TGCGCCAGCAATCAGGTGGATGAGCAGTTCTTC.

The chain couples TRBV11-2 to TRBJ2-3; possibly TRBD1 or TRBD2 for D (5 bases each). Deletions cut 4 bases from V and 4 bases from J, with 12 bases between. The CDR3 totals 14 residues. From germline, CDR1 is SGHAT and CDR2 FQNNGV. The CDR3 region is CASSSSRGADTQYF. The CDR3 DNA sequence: TGTGCCAGCAGCTCGTCCCGGGGCGCAGATACGCAGTATTTT.

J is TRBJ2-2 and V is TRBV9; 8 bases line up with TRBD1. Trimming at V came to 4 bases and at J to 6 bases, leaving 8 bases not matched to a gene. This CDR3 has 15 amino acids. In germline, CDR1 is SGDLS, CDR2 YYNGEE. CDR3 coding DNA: TGTGCCAGCAGCACCACCCCAGGGGGCCCCGGGGAGCTGTTTTTT. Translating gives CASSTTPGGPGELFF.

The CDR3, as DNA: TGTGCCAGCAGTGAAGACTACGGACAAGAGACCCAGTACTTC. Its protein is CASSEDYGQETQYF. The chain recombines TRBV2 with TRBJ2-5; no reliable D call. The ends were cut back, 1 base at V and 2 bases at J, with 8 bases in the middle. From germline, CDR1 is SNHLY and CDR2 FYNNEI. The CDR3 covers 14 residues.

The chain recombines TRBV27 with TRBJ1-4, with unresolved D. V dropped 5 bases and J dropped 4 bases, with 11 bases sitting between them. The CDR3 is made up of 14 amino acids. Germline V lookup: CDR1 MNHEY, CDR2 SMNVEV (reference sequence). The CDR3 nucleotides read TGTGCCAGCAGTAAACAGACCAATAATGAAAAACTGTTTTTT. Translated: CASSKQTNNEKLFF.

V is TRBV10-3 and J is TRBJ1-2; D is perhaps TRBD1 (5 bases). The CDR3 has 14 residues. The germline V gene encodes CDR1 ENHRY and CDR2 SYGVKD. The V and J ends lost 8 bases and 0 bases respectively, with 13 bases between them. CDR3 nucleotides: TGTGCCATCCGTACAGGTATAGCTAACTATGGCTACACCTTC. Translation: CAIRTGIANYGYTF.

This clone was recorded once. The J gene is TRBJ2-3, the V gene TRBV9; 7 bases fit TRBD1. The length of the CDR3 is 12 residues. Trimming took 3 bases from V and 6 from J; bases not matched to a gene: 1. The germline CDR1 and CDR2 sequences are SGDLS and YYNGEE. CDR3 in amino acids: CASSEDRDTQYF. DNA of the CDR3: TGTGCCAGCAGCGAGGACAGGGATACGCAGTATTTT.

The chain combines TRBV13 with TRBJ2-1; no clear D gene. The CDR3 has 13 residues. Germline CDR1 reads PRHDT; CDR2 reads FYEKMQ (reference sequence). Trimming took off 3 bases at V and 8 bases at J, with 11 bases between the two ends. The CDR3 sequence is CASSFRPGDEQFF. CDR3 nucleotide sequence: TGTGCCAGCAGCTTTCGTCCCGGCGATGAGCAGTTCTTC. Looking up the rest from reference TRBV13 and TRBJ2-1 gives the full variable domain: AAGVIQSPRHLIKEKRETATLKCYPIPRHDTVYWYQQGPGQDPQFLISFYEKMQSDKGSIPDRFSAQQFSDYHSELNMSSLELGDSALYFCASSFRPGDEQFFGPGTRLTVL.

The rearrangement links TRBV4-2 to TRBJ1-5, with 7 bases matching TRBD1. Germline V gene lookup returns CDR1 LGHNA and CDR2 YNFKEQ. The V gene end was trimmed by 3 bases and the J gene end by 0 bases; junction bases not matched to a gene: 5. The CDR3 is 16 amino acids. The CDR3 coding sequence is TGTGCCAGCAGCCAGACGGGACAGTATAGCAATCAGCCCCAGCATTTT. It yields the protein CASSQTGQYSNQPQHF.

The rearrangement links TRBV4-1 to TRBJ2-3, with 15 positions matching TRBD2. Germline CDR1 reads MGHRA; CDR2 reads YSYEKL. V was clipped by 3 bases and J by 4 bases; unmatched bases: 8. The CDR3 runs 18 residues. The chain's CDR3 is CASSQDPGTSGRSDTQYF. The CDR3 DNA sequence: TGCGCCAGCAGCCAGGACCCCGGGACTAGCGGGAGGTCAGATACGCAGTATTTT.

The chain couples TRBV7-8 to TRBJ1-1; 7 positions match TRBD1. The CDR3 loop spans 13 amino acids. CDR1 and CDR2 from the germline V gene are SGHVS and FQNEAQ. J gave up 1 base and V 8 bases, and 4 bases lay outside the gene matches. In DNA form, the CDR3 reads TGTGCCAGCTCTGGACAGGCGAACACTGAAGCTTTCTTT. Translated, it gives CASSGQANTEAFF.

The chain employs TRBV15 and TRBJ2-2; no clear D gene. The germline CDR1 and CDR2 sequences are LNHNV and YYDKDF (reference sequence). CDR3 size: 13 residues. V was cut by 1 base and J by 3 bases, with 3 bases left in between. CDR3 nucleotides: TGTGCCACCAGCAGAGCCTACACCGGGGAGCTGTTTTTT. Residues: CATSRAYTGELFF.

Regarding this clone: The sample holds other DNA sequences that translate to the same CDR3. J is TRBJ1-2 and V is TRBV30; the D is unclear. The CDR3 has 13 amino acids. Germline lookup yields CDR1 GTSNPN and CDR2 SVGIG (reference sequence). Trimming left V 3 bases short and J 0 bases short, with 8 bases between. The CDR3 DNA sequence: TGTGCCTGGAGCGTCACCACTAACTATGGCTACACCTTC. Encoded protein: CAWSVTTNYGYTF. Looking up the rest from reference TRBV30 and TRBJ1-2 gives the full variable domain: SQTIHQWPATLVQPVGSPLSLECTVEGTSNPNLYWYRQAAGRGLQLLFYSVGIGQISSEVPQNLSASRPQDRQFILSSKKLLLSDSGFYLCAWSVTTNYGYTFGSGTRLTVV.

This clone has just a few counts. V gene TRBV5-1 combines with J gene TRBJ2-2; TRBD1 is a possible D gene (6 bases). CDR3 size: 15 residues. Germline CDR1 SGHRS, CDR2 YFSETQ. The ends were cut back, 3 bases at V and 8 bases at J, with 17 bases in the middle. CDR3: CASSSIQGGKGELFF. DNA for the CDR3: TGCGCCAGCAGCTCGATACAGGGTGGTAAAGGGGAGCTGTTTTTT.

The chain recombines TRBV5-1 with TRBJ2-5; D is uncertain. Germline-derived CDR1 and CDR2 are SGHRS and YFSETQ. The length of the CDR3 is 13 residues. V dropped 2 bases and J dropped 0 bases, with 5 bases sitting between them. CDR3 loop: CASSFRYQETQYF. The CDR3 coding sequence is TGCGCCAGCAGCTTCCGATACCAAGAGACCCAGTACTTC.

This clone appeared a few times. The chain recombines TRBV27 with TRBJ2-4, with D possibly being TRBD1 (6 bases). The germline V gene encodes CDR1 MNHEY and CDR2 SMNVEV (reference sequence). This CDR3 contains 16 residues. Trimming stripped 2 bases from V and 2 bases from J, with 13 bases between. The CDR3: CASSLKGVYSKNIQYF. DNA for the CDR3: TGTGCCAGCAGTTTAAAGGGGGTGTACTCCAAAAACATTCAGTACTTC.

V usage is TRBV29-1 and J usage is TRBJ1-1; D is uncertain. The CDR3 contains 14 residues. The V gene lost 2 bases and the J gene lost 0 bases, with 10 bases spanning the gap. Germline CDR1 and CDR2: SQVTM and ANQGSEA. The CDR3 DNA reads TGCAGCGTTGAAAGTCGGCAGATGAACACTGAAGCTTTCTTT. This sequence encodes CSVESRQMNTEAFF.